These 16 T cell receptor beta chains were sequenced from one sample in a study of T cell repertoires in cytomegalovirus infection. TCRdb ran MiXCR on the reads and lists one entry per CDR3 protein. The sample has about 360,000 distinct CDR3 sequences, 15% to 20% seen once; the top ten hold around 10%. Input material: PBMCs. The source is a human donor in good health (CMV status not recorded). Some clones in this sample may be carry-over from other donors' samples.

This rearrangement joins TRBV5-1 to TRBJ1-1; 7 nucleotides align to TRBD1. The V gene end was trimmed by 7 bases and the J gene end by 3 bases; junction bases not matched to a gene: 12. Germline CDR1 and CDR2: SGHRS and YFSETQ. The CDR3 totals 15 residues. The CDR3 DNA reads TGCGCCAGCGGACGACTGGGACAGAGTCACACTGAAGCTTTCTTT. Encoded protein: CASGRLGQSHTEAFF.

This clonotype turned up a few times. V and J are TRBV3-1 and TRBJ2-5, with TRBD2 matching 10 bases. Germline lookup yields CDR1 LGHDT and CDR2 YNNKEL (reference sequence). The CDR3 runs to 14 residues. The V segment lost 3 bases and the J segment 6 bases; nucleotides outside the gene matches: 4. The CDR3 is CASSQRGLAKTQYF. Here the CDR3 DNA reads TGTGCCAGCAGCCAGAGGGGACTAGCGAAGACCCAGTACTTC.

CDR3 DNA sequence: TGTGCCAGCAGCCCTCAAATGTGGACGGCTTCTGGAAACACCATATATTTT. Its translation is CASSPQMWTASGNTIYF. The genes are TRBV9 and TRBJ1-3; D is ambiguous. V was cut by 4 bases and J by 1 base, with 18 bases left in between. The CDR3 runs to 17 residues. Germline lookup yields CDR1 SGDLS and CDR2 YYNGEE.

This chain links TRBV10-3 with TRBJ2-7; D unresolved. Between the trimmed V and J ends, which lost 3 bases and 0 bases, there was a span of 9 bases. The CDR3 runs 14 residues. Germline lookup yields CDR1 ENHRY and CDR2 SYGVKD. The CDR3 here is CAISDLEGSYEQYF. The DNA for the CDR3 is TGTGCCATCAGTGACCTCGAAGGCTCCTACGAGCAGTACTTC.

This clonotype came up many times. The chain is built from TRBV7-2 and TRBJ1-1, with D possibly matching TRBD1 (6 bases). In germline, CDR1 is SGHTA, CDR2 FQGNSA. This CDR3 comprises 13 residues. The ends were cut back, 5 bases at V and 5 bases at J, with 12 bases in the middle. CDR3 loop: CASSLRGITEAFF. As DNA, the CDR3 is TGTGCCAGCAGCCTCAGGGGTATTACTGAAGCTTTCTTT.

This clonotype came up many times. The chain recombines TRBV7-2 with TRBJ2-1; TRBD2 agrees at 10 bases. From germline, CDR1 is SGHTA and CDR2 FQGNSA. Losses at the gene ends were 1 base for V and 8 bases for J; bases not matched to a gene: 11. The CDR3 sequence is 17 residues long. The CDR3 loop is CASSLVLAGEWSHEQFF. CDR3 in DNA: TGTGCCAGCAGCTTAGTCCTAGCGGGAGAGTGGTCCCATGAGCAGTTCTTC.

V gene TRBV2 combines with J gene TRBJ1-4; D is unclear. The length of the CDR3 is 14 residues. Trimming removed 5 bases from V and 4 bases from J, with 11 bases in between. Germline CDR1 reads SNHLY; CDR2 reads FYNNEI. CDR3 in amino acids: CASSPEAINEKLFF. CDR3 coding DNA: TGTGCCAGCAGTCCCGAGGCAATTAATGAAAAACTGTTTTTT.

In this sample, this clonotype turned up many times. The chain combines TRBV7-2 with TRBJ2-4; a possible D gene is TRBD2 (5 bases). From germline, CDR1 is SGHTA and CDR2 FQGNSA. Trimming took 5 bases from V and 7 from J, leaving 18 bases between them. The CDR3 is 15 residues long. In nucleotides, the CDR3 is TGTGCCAGCAGCATCCGCGCAGTGAGGGATAACATTCAGTACTTC. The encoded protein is CASSIRAVRDNIQYF.

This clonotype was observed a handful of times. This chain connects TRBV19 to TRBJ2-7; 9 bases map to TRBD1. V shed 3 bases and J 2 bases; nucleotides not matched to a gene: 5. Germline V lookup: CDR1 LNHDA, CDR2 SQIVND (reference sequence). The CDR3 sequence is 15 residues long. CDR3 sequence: CASSIQDRGPYEQYF. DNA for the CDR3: TGTGCCAGTAGTATCCAGGACAGGGGCCCCTACGAGCAGTACTTC.

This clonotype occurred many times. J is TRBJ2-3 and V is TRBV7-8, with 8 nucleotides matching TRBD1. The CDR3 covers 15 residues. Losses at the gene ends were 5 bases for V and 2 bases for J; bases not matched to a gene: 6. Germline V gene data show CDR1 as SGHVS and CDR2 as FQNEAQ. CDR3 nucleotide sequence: TGTGCCAGCAGCCCCCGGGACAGGACCACAGATACGCAGTATTTT. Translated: CASSPRDRTTDTQYF.

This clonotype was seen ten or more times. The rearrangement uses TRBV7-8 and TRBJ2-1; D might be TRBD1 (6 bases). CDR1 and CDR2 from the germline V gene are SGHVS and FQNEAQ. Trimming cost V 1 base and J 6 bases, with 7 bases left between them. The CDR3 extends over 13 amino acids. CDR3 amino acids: CASSLGGPNEQFF. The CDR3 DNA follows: TGTGCCAGCAGCTTAGGGGGGCCCAATGAGCAGTTCTTC.

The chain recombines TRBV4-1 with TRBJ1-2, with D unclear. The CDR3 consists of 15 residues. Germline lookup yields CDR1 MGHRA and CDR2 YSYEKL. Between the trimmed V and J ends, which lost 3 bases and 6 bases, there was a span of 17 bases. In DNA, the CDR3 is TGCGCCAGCAGCCAGGAAGGATCGGCAGCGGATGGCTACACCTTC. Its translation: CASSQEGSAADGYTF.

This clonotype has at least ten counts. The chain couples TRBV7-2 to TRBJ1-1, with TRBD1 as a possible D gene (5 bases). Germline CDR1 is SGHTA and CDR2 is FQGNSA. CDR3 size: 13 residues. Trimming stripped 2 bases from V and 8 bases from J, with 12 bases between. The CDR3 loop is CASSLWQGPEAFF. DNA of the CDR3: TGTGCCAGCAGCTTATGGCAGGGACCAGAAGCTTTCTTT. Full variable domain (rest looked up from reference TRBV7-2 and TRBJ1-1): GAGVSQSPSNKVTEKGKDVELRCDPISGHTALYWYRQSLGQGLEFLIYFQGNSAPDKSGLPSDRFSAERTGGSVSTLTIQRTQQEDSAVYLCASSLWQGPEAFFGQGTRLTVV.

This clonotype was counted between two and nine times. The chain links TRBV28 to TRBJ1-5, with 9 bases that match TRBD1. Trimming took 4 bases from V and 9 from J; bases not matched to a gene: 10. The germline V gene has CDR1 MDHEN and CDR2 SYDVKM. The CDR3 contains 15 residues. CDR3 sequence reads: CASSWGQGDFGPQHF. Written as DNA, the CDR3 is TGTGCCAGCAGTTGGGGACAGGGTGATTTTGGGCCCCAGCATTTT.

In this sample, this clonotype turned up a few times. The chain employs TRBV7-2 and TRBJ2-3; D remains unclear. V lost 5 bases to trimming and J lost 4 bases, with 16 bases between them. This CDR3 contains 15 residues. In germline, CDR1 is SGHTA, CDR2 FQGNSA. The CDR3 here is CASSRPPSVPDTQYF. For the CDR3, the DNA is TGTGCCAGCAGCCGTCCCCCCAGCGTCCCAGATACGCAGTATTTT.

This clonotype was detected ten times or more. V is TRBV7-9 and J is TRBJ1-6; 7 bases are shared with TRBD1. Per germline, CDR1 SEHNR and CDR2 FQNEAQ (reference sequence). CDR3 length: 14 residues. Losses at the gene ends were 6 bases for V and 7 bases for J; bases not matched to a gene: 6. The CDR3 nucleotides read TGTGCCAGCAGGCCAGGGGGTCTCAATTCACCCCTCCACTTT. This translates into CASRPGGLNSPLHF.